Each of the 11 T cell receptor beta chains below was sequenced from the same sample in a study of T cells after yellow fever vaccination. From the 5' RACE reads, TCRdb called clonotypes with MiXCR, one entry per CDR3 protein. Among 200,000 to 250,000 distinct CDR3 sequences listed, about 3% were seen once. This specimen was CD4+ T cells sorted from PBMCs, taken 10 days after the yellow fever booster vaccination. The origin of the receptors is a man younger than 35 who received the YFV17D yellow fever vaccine.

The chain is built from TRBV25-1 and TRBJ1-2; TRBD1 is a possible D gene (6 bases). This CDR3 spans 13 amino acids. Germline V gene sequence: CDR1 MGHDK, CDR2 SYGVNS. Trimming stripped 6 bases from V and 6 bases from J, with 14 bases between. As DNA, the CDR3 is TGTGCCAGCAGCCGAATCCCAGGGGATGGCTACACCTTC. Encoded protein: CASSRIPGDGYTF.

This clonotype has ten or more counts. V is TRBV2 and J is TRBJ2-3, with a possible D match to TRBD2 (7 bases). Trimming stripped 4 bases from V and 0 bases from J, with 14 bases between. The CDR3 contains 16 residues. Germline V gene data show CDR1 as SNHLY and CDR2 as FYNNEI. DNA of the CDR3: TGTGCCAGCAGTGCGCGACGGGGGGCCAGCACAGATACGCAGTATTTT. It is translated as CASSARRGASTDTQYF.

This clonotype has just a few counts. The chain recombines TRBV18 with TRBJ2-3; maybe TRBD2 (6 bases). With 4 bases removed from V and 3 bases from J, the gap between germline ends came to 20 bases. Germline V CDR1 and CDR2: KGHSH, LQKENI. CDR3 length equals 17 residues. The CDR3 bases are TGTGCCAGCTCACAAAATCCGCCGGCTAGCGCAACAGATACGCAGTATTTT. Residues: CASSQNPPASATDTQYF.

The chain combines TRBV21-1 with TRBJ2-1. TRBV21-1 is shown as a pseudogene. The CDR3 sequence is 16 residues long. CDR3: CASSQSQGGPYNEQFF. The CDR3 nucleotides read TGTGCCAGCAGCCAAAGTCAGGGGGGCCCCTACAATGAGCAGTTCTTC.

Many counts were recorded for this clonotype. The rearrangement joins TRBV6-5 to TRBJ2-1; D not certain. Trimming took off 2 bases at V and 0 bases at J, with 14 bases between the two ends. The CDR3 contains 17 residues. From germline, CDR1 is MNHEY and CDR2 SVGAGI. As DNA, the CDR3 is TGTGCCAGCAGTTACAGTGGTGGATTCGACTCCTACAATGAGCAGTTCTTC. This gives the protein CASSYSGGFDSYNEQFF.

The DNA for the CDR3 is TGTGCCAGCTCACCGATAGGGTCTGTCAACTATGGCTACACCTTC. Its translation is CASSPIGSVNYGYTF. J is TRBJ1-2 and V is TRBV18; no firm D call. This CDR3 is built from 15 residues. Trimming left V 3 bases short and J 2 bases short, with 13 bases between. Germline V gene data show CDR1 as KGHSH and CDR2 as LQKENI.

This clonotype has at least ten counts. This sequence joins TRBV2 and TRBJ1-2, with D tentatively TRBD1 (5 bases). Germline CDR1 is SNHLY and CDR2 is FYNNEI. Trimming took off 5 bases at V and 3 bases at J, with 13 bases between the two ends. This CDR3 region has 14 residues. The CDR3 sequence: CASSTRGEDYGYTF. For the CDR3, the DNA is TGTGCCAGCAGTACAAGAGGGGAGGACTATGGCTACACCTTC.

This clonotype has more than one count but fewer than ten. The chain joins TRBV4-2 to TRBJ1-1; 9 bases line up with TRBD1. The CDR3 is 15 residues long. From germline, CDR1 is LGHNA and CDR2 YNFKEQ. V was pared by 4 bases and J by 4 bases, with 7 bases of the junction left unmatched. CDR3 sequence reads: CASSPQGAASTEAFF. In nucleotides, the CDR3 is TGTGCCAGCAGCCCACAGGGGGCTGCGTCCACTGAAGCTTTCTTT.

This clonotype has a count of ten or more. V is TRBV5-6 and J is TRBJ2-7; tentative D call: TRBD1 (6 bases). The V gene lost 4 bases and the J gene lost 3 bases, with 14 bases spanning the gap. The germline CDR1 and CDR2 sequences are SGHDT and YYEEEE. CDR3 size: 14 residues. The chain's CDR3 is CASSKSRGVYEQYV. DNA for the CDR3: TGTGCCAGCAGCAAAAGCAGGGGCGTCTACGAGCAGTACGTC.

This clonotype has just a few counts. This chain uses TRBV4-3 with TRBJ2-1; possible D gene TRBD1, 5 bases. Germline V gene sequence: CDR1 LGHNA, CDR2 YSLEER. Trimming stripped 0 bases from V and 0 bases from J, with 18 bases between. The CDR3 has 19 residues. The CDR3 loop reads CASSQDITQVVGSYNEQFF. The CDR3 DNA follows: TGCGCCAGCAGCCAAGACATTACACAGGTCGTAGGCTCCTACAATGAGCAGTTCTTC.

There are a few counts of this clonotype. The DNA for the CDR3 is TGCGCCAGCAGGCTCCGGGGACGGGGCAATGAAAAACTGTTTTTT. Translated: CASRLRGRGNEKLFF. The rearrangement links TRBV4-1 to TRBJ1-4, with D perhaps matching TRBD1 (5 bases). With 6 bases removed from V and 5 bases from J, the gap between germline ends came to 16 bases. CDR1 and CDR2 (germline): MGHRA, YSYEKL. CDR3 length: 15 amino acids.